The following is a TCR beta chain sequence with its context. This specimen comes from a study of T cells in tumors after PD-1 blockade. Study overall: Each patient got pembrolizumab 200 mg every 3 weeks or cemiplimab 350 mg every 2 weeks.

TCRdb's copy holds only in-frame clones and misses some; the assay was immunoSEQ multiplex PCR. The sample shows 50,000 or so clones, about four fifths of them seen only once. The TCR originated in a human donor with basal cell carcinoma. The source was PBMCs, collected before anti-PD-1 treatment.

The CDR3 loop reads CASRLIPIVNEQFF. In DNA form, the CDR3 reads TGTGCCAGCAGACTTATCCCTATCGTCAATGAGCAGTTCTTC. The rearrangement joins TRBV28 to TRBJ2-1; no definite D call. CDR1 is MDHEN, CDR2 SYDVKM, per germline. V was trimmed by 6 bases and J by 6 bases, leaving 15 bases between them. This CDR3 comprises 14 residues.